This T cell receptor beta chain was retrieved from a study of cytomegalovirus exposure and HLA in healthy donors. A word on this clone: Its antigen is not known.

Amplification used 60 Vbeta primers and 13 Jbeta primers. Profiling relied on immunoSEQ multiplex PCR, and the TCRdb table lists in-frame clones only, not all of them. The table has over 130,000 clones, about 64% seen once. Germline values: CDR1 LGHNA, CDR2 YSLEER. This CDR3 is 17 amino acids long. Trimming removed 4 bases from V and 6 bases from J; junction bases left unmatched: 11. Overall study findings and caveats: Upon later analysis, TCR association rates were observed to vary by HLA locus, being highest for DRB1 and lowest for HLA-C.

The receptor was derived from a woman aged 55-70 years in good health and CMV-seropositive. Sequencing input: PBMCs. The chain uses TRBV4-3 and TRBJ2-1; TRBD2 matches at 11 bases. The CDR3 sequence: CASSRDRTSGRRNEQFF. Written as DNA, the CDR3 is TGCGCCAGCAGCCGCGACCGCACTAGCGGGAGACGCAATGAGCAGTTCTTC.